Listed here are 10 T cell receptor beta chains from one sample, sequenced in a study of T cells in Graves' hyperthyroidism and ophthalmopathy. It was RNA transcripts that yielded the amplified TCR beta CDR3 regions. HTBI primers were the set used in a first-round RT-PCR of the TCR CDR3. MiXCR, applied by TCRdb to the multiplex PCR reads, yields one record per CDR3 protein. The repertoire consists of some 510,000 distinct CDR3 sequences, with about 20% occurring once and the leading ten covering 26%. Specimen: blood. Receptor source: a man younger than 30 with Graves' hyperthyroidism.

This clonotype showed up many times. The gene calls are TRBV12-3 or TRBV12-4 and TRBJ2-7; maybe TRBD2 (6 bases). CDR3 length: 12 residues. V lost 3 bases and J 7 bases, leaving 10 bases between the germline ends. CDR3 protein: CASSFGGVEQYF. The CDR3 DNA sequence: TGTGCCAGCAGTTTTGGAGGGGTGGAGCAGTACTTC.

In this sample, this clonotype turned up many times. This rearrangement joins TRBV12-3 or TRBV12-4 to TRBJ2-7; D remains ambiguous. The CDR3 loop spans 14 amino acids. The ends were cut back, 5 bases at V and 5 bases at J, with 16 bases in the middle. The CDR3 nucleotides are TGTGCCAGCAGTCCAACTTCAGGCGCCAACGAGCAGTACTTC. Residues: CASSPTSGANEQYF.

This clonotype appeared many times. This chain links TRBV28 with TRBJ1-1, with no clear D. The CDR3 runs to 14 residues. From germline, CDR1 is MDHEN and CDR2 SYDVKM. Trimming stripped 3 bases from V and 10 bases from J, with 18 bases between. The CDR3 loop reads CASSLGGSSWGAFF. The CDR3, as DNA: TGTGCCAGCAGTTTGGGTGGGTCCTCGTGGGGAGCTTTCTTT. The variable domain in full, completed from reference TRBV28 and TRBJ1-1, reads DVKVTQSSRYLVKRTGEKVFLECVQDMDHENMFWYRQDPGLGLRLIYFSYDVKMKEKGDIPEGYSVSREKKERFSLILESASTNQTSMYLCASSLGGSSWGAFFGQGTRLTVV.

At least ten counts were recorded for this clonotype. The V call is TRBV6-2 or TRBV6-3, the J call TRBJ2-3; no reliable D call. The CDR3 runs 14 residues. The V gene lost 7 bases and the J gene lost 2 bases, with 13 bases spanning the gap. In germline, CDR1 is MNHEY, CDR2 SVGEGT. The CDR3 nucleotides are TGTGCCAGCAATTTAGGACGGCACACAGATACGCAGTATTTT. Translated: CASNLGRHTDTQYF.

This clonotype has a count of ten or more. The V call is TRBV12-3 or TRBV12-4, the J call TRBJ2-7, with D maybe TRBD2 (5 bases). CDR3 length: 13 amino acids. The V and J ends lost 6 bases and 0 bases respectively, with 9 bases between them. The CDR3 bases are TGTGCCAGCAGGACGGGGAGCTCCTACGAGCAGTACTTC. The encoded protein is CASRTGSSYEQYF.

This clonotype has ten or more counts. This chain connects TRBV7-9 to TRBJ1-1; possibly TRBD1 for D (5 bases). V shed 5 bases and J shed 2 bases, with 12 bases lying between them. The CDR3 has 14 amino acids. The germline gives CDR1 SEHNR, CDR2 FQNEAQ (reference sequence). In DNA, the CDR3 is TGTGCCAGCAGCCTCCTCGGGGGTAACACTGAAGCTTTCTTT. Protein product: CASSLLGGNTEAFF.

This clonotype was counted at least ten times. V is TRBV28 and J is TRBJ1-2, with 12 bases fitting TRBD1. CDR3 size: 14 residues. Trimming removed 7 bases from V and 6 bases from J; junction bases left unmatched: 6. Germline-derived CDR1 and CDR2 are MDHEN and SYDVKM. The CDR3: CASKPGQGANGYTF. DNA for the CDR3: TGTGCCAGCAAGCCGGGACAGGGGGCAAATGGCTACACCTTC.

This clonotype was observed many times. V usage is TRBV28 and J usage is TRBJ1-5; no definite D call. The V end lost 3 bases, the J end lost 4 bases, and 13 bases lay between the germline ends. CDR3 length: 15 residues. Germline V lookup: CDR1 MDHEN, CDR2 SYDVKM. CDR3 DNA: TGTGCCAGCAGTTTCCCAGACTACCCAAATCAGCCCCAGCATTTT. Translation gives CASSFPDYPNQPQHF.

As regards this clonotype: Possible read error: a much larger clone is one base away. The chain has TRBV6-2 or TRBV6-3 and TRBJ2-7; no reliable D call. CDR3 length: 11 residues. Germline V gives CDR1 MNHEY, CDR2 SVGEGT. V was shortened by 2 bases and J by 6 bases, with 5 bases between the two germline ends. The CDR3 DNA follows: TGTGCCAGCAGTTACGACACCGAGCAGTACTTC. Protein product: CASSYDTEQYF.

This clonotype was observed a handful of times. This chain joins TRBV7-3 and TRBJ1-2; TRBD1 matches at 9 bases. This CDR3 comprises 17 residues. Trimming removed 5 bases from V and 4 bases from J; junction bases left unmatched: 14. The germline CDR1 and CDR2 sequences are SGHTA and FQGTGA. Here the CDR3 DNA reads TGTGCCAGCAGCCCTACCGGGACAGGGAGGCGAAGCTATGGCTACACCTTC. Encoded protein: CASSPTGTGRRSYGYTF.